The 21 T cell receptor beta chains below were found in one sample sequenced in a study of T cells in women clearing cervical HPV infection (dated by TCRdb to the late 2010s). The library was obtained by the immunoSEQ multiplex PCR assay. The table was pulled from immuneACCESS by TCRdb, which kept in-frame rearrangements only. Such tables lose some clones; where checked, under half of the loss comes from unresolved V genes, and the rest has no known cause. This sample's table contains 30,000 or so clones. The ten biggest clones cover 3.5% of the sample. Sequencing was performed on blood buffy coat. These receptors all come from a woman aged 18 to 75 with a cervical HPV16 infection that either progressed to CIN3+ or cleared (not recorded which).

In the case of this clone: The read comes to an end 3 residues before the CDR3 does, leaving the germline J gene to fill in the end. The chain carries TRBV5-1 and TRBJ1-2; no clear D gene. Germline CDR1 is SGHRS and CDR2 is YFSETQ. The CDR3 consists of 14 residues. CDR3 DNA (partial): TGCGCCAGCAGCTTGAATCCGAGCACAGATACC. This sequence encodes CASSLNPSTDT. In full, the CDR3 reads CASSLNPSTDTYTF.

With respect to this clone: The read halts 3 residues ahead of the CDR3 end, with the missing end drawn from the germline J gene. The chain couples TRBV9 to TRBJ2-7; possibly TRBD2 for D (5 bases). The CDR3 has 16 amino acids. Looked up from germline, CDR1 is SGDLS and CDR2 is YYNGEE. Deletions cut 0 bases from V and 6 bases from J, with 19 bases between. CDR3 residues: CASSVAVGGGLGEQYF. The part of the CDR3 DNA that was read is TGTGCCAGCAGCGTAGCTGTAGGTGGCGGGCTGGGCGAG.

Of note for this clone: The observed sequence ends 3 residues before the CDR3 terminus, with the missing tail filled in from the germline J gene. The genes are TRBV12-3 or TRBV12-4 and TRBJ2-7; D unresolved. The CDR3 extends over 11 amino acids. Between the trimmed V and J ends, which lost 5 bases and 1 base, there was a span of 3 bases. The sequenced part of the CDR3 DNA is TGTGCCAGCAGTCCGTCCTACGAG. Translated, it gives CASSPSYE. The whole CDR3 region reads CASSPSYEQYF.

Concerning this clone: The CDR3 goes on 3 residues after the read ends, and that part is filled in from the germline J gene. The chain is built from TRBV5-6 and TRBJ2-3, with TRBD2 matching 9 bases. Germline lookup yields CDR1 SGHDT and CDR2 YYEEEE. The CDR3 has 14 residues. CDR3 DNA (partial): TGTGCCAGCAGCATCTCTGCGGGGGGGGAGACG. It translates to CASSISAGGET. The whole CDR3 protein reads CASSISAGGETQYF.

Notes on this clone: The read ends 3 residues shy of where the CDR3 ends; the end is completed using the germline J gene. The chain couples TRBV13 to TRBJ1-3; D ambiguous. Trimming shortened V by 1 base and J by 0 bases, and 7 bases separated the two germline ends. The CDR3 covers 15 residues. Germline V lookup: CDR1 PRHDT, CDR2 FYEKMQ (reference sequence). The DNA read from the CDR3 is TGTGCCAGCAGCTTAGTACATTCCTCTGGAAACACC. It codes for CASSLVHSSGNT. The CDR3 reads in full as CASSLVHSSGNTIYF.

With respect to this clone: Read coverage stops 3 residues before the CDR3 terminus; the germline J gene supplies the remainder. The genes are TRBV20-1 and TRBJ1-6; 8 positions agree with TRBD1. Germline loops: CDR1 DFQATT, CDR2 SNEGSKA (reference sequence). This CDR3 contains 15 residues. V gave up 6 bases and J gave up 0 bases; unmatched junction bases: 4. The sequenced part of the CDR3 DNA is TGCAGTGCCTGGGACAGGAGCTCCTATAATTCACCC. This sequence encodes CSAWDRSSYNSP. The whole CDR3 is CSAWDRSSYNSPLHF.

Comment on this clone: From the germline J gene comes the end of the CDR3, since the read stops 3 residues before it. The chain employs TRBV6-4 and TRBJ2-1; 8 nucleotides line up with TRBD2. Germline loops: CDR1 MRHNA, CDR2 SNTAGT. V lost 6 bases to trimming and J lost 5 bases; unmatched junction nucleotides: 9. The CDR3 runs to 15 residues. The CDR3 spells CASSPGTRDHNEQFF. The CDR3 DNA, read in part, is TGTGCCAGCAGCCCCGGGACTAGGGACCACAATGAG.

The DNA read from the CDR3 is TGTGCCAGCAGCTTAGATAGTCTATTCTATGGC. Protein product: CASSLDSLFYG. Given in full, the CDR3 is CASSLDSLFYGYTF. The chain joins TRBV11-3 to TRBJ1-2; no reliable D call. The read terminates 3 residues ahead of where the CDR3 ends, so the germline J gene completes it. Trimming left V 0 bases short and J 4 bases short, with 9 bases between. CDR1 and CDR2 from the germline V gene are SGHNT and YENEEA. The CDR3 is 14 residues long.

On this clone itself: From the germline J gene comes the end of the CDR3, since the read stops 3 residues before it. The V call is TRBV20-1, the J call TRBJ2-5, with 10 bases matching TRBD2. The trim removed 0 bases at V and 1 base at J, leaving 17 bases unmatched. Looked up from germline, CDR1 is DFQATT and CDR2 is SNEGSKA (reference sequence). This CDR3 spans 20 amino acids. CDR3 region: CSARDLRDRTSGRRQETQYF. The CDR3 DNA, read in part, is TGCAGTGCTAGAGATTTAAGGGACAGGACTAGCGGAAGACGCCAAGAGACC.

CDR3 DNA (partial): TGTGCCAGCAGTCCGGGACAGGGATTCTACAATGAG. Translation: CASSPGQGFYNE. The whole CDR3 sequence is CASSPGQGFYNEQFF. The J gene is TRBJ2-1, the V gene TRBV7-9; 9 bases agree with TRBD1. The CDR3 extends 3 residues past the end of the read, so its final part is completed from the germline J gene. Germline lookup yields CDR1 SEHNR and CDR2 FQNEAQ (reference sequence). CDR3 length: 15 amino acids. The V and J ends lost 6 bases and 3 bases, in that order; junction bases with no gene match: 6.

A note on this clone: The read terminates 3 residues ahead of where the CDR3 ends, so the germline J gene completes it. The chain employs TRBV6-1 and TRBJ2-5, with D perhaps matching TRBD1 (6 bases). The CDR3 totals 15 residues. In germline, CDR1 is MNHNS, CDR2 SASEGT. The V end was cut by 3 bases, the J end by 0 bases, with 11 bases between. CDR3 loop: CASSEFTGYQETQYF. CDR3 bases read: TGTGCCAGCAGTGAGTTTACAGGGTACCAAGAGACC.

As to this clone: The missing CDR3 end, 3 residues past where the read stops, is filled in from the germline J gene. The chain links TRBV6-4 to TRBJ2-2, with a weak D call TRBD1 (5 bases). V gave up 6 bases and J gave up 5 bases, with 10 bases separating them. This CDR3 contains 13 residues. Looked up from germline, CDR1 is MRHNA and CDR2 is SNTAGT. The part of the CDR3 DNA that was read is TGTGCCAGCAGCGACACAGGTACCGGGGAG. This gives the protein CASSDTGTGE. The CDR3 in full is CASSDTGTGELFF.

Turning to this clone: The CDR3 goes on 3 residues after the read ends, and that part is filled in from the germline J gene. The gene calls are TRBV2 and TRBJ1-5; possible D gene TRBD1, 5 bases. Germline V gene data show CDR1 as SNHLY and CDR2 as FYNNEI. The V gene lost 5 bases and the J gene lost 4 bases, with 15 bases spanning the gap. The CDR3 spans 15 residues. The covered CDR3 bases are TGTGCCAGCAGTACCGCGTCGGGGGTTAATCAGCCC. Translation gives CASSTASGVNQP. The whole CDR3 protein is CASSTASGVNQPQHF.

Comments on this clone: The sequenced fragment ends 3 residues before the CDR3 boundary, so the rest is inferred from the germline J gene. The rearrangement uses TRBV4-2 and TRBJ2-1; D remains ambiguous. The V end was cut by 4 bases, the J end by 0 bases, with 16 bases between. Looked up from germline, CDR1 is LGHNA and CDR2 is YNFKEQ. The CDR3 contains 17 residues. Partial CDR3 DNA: TGTGCCAGCAGCCTCTTTATGACATCCAGCTCCTACAATGAG. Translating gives CASSLFMTSSSYNE. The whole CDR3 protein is CASSLFMTSSSYNEQFF.

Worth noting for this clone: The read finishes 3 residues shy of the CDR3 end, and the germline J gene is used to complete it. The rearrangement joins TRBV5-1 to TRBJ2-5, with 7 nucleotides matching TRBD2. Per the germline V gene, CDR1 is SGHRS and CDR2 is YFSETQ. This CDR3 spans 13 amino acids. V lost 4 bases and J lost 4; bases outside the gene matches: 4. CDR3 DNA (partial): TGCGCCAGCAGCCCTAGACTAGCAGAGACC. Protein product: CASSPRLAET. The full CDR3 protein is CASSPRLAETQYF.

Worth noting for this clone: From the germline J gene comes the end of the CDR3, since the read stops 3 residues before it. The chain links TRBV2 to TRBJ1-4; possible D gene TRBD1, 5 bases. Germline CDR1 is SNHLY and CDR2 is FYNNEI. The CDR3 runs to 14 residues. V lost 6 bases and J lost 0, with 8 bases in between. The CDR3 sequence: CASSGGTTNEKLFF. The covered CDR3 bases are TGTGCCAGCAGCGGGGGGACAACTAATGAAAAA. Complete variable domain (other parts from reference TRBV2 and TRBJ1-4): EPEVTQTPSHQVTQMGQEVILRCVPISNHLYFYWYRQILGQKVEFLVSFYNNEISEKSEIFDDQFSVERPDGSNFTLKIRSTKLEDSAMYFCASSGGTTNEKLFFGSGTQLSVL.

This CDR3 is CSARSWPNQPQHF. Partial CDR3 DNA: TGCAGTGCTAGATCTTGGCCCAATCAGCCC. This sequence joins TRBV20-1 and TRBJ1-5, with unresolved D. The read halts 3 residues ahead of the CDR3 end, with the missing end drawn from the germline J gene. V was trimmed by 2 bases and J by 3 bases, leaving 8 bases between them. This CDR3 comprises 13 residues. CDR1 and CDR2 from the germline V gene are DFQATT and SNEGSKA (reference sequence).

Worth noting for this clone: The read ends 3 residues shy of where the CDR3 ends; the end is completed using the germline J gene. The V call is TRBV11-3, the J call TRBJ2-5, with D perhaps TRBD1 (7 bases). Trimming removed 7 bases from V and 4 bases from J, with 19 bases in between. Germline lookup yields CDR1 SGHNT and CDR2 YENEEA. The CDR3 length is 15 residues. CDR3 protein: CASKRAGGLGETQYF. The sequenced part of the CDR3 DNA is TGTGCCAGCAAGCGGGCAGGGGGGTTGGGAGAGACC.

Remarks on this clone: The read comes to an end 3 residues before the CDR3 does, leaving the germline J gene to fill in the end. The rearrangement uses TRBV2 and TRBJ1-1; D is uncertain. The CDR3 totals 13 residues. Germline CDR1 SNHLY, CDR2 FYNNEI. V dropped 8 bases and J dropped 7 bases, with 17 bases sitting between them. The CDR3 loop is CASLLPGDGEAFF. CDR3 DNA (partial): TGTGCCAGCCTCCTCCCAGGAGATGGTGAA.

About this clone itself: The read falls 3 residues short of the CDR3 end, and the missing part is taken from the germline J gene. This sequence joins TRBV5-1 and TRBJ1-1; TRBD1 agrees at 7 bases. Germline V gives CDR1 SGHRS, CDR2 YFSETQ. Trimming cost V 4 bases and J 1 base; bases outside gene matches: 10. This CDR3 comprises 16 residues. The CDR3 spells CASSPPRGTENTEAFF. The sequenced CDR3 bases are TGCGCCAGCAGCCCCCCCCGAGGGACAGAGAACACTGAA.

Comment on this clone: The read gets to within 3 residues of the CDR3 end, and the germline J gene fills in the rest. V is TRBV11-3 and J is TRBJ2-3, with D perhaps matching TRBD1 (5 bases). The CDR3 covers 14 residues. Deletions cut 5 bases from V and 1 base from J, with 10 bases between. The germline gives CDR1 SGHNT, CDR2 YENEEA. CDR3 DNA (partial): TGTGCCAGCAGCACCTGGACACGCACAGATACG. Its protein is CASSTWTRTDT. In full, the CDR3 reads CASSTWTRTDTQYF. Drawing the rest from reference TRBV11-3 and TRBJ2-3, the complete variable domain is EAGVVQSPRYKIIEKKQPVAFWCNPISGHNTLYWYLQNLGQGPELLIRYENEEAVDDSQLPKDRFSAERLKGVDSTLKIQPAELGDSAVYLCASSTWTRTDTQYFGPGTRLTVL.